What follows is one T cell receptor (beta chain) and its context. Antigen: not known. This entry is derived from a study of OX40 agonist ivuxolimab in advanced cancers. Study summary: Ivuxolimab was delivered to patients intravenously every 2 weeks at doses spanning 0.01 to 10 mg/kg.

Deletions cut 0 bases from V and 3 bases from J, with 2 bases between. CDR1 is SGHRS, CDR2 YFSETQ, per germline. This CDR3 contains 12 residues. Broader study findings: Expanded peripheral T-cell antigen specificity went undetermined.

Produced via immunoSEQ multiplex PCR; TCRdb's table is partial and in-frame only. Here the sample spans 100,000 to 150,000 clones, under 95% being singletons. The rearrangement links TRBV5-1 to TRBJ2-3, with D unclear. This clonotype was obtained from an adult with an advanced solid tumor such as melanoma, head and neck, liver or kidney cancer. The material was CD4+ or CD8+ T cells sorted from blood, obtained in a trial of the OX40 agonist ivuxolimab. The CDR3 reads CASSLETDTQYF. Written as DNA, the CDR3 is TGCGCCAGCAGCTTGGAGACAGATACGCAGTATTTT. Combining the CDR3 with reference TRBV5-1 and TRBJ2-3 gives the whole variable domain KAGVTQTPRYLIKTRGQQVTLSCSPISGHRSVSWYQQTPGQGLQFLFEYFSETQRNKGNFPGRFSGRQFSNSRSEMNVSTLELGDSALYLCASSLETDTQYFGPGTRLTVL.